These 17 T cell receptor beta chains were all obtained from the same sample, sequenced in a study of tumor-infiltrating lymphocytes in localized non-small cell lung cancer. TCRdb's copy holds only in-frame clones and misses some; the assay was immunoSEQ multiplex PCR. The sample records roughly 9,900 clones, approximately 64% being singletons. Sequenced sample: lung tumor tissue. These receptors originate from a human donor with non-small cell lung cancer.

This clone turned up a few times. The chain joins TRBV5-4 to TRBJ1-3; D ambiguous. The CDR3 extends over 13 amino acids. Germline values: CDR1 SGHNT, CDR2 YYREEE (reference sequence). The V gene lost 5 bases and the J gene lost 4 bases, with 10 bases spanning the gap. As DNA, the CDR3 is TGTGCCAGCAGTCTCAGTAGAGGAAACACCATATATTTT. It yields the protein CASSLSRGNTIYF.

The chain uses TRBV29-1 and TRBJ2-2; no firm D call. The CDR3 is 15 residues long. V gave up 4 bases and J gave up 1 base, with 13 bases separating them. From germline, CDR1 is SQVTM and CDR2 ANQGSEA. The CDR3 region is CSVGRNRRNTGELFF. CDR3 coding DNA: TGCAGCGTTGGTCGAAATAGGAGGAACACCGGGGAGCTGTTTTTT.

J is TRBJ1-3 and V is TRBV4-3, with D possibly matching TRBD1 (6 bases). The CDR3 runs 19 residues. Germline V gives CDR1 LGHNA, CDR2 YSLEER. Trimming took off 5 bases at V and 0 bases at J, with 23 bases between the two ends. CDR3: CASSSRLGVDSGSGNTIYF. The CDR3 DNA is TGCGCCAGCAGCTCAAGATTGGGGGTGGACAGCGGCTCTGGAAACACCATATATTTT.

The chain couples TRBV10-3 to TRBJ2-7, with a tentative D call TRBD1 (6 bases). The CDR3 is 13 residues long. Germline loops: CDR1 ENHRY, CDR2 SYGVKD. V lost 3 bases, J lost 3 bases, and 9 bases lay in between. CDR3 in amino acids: CAISDWTDYEQYF. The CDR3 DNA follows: TGTGCCATCAGTGATTGGACAGACTACGAGCAGTACTTC.

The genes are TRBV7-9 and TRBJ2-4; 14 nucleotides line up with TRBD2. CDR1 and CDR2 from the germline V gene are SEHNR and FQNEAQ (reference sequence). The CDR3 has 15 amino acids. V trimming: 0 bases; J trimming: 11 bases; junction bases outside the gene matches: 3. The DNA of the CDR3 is TGTGCCAGCAGCTTAGCGCGGGGACTAGCGGGGGTTCAGTACTTC. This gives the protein CASSLARGLAGVQYF.

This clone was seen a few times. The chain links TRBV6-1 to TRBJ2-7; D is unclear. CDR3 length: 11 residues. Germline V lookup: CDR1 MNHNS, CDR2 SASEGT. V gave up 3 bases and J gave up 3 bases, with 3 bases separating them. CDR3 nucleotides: TGTGCCAGCAGTGAGAACTACGAGCAGTACTTC. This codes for CASSENYEQYF.

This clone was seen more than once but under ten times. CDR3 DNA: TGTGCCAGCAGCCAAGTTCTCAGTCCCTACACCTTC. Its protein product is CASSQVLSPYTF. The rearrangement links TRBV14 to TRBJ1-2; the D is unclear. The CDR3 extends over 12 amino acids. The V end was cut by 1 base, the J end by 10 bases, with 10 bases between. CDR1 and CDR2 (germline): SGHDN, FVKESK.

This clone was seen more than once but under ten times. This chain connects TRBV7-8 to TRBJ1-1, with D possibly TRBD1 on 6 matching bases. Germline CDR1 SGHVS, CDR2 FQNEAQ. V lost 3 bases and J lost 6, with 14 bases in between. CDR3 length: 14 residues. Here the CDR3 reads CASSFYRQGSEAFF. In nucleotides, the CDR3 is TGTGCCAGCAGCTTCTATCGGCAGGGGTCTGAAGCTTTCTTT.

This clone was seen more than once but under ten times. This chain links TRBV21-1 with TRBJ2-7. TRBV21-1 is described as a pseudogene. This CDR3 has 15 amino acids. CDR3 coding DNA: TGTGCCAGCAGCTTTTTGACCTTTTCCAGCTACGAGCAGTACTTC. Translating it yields CASSFLTFSSYEQYF.

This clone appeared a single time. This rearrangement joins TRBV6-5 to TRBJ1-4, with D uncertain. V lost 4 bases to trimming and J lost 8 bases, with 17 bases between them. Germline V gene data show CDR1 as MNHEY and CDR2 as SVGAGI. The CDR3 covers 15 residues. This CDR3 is CASSSPKRFREKLFF. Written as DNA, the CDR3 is TGTGCCAGCAGTTCCCCGAAGCGGTTTCGGGAAAAACTGTTTTTT.

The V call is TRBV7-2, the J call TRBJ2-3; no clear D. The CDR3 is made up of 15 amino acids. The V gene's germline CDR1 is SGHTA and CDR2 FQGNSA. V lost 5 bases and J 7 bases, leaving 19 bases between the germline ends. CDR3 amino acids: CASSQTDALSNTQYF. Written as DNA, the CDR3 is TGTGCCAGCAGCCAAACGGACGCCCTATCGAATACGCAGTATTTT.

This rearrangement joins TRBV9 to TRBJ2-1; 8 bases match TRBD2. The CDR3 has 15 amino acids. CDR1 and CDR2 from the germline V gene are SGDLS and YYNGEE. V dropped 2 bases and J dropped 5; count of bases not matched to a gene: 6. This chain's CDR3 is CASSVRAGENNEQFF. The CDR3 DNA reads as TGTGCCAGCAGCGTTCGAGCGGGAGAGAACAATGAGCAGTTCTTC.

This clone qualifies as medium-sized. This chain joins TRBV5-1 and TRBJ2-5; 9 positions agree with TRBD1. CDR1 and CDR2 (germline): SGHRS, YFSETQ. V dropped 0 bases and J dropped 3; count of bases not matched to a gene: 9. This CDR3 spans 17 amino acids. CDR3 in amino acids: CASSLGASRTGEETQYF. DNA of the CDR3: TGCGCCAGCAGCTTGGGGGCGTCCCGGACAGGGGAAGAGACCCAGTACTTC. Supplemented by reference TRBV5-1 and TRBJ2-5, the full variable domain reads KAGVTQTPRYLIKTRGQQVTLSCSPISGHRSVSWYQQTPGQGLQFLFEYFSETQRNKGNFPGRFSGRQFSNSRSEMNVSTLELGDSALYLCASSLGASRTGEETQYFGPGTRLLVL.

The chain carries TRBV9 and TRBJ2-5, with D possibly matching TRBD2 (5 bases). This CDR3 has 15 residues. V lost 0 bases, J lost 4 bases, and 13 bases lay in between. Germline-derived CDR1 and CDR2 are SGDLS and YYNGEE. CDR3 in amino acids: CASSVVGVAGETQYF. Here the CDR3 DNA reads TGTGCCAGCAGCGTAGTGGGAGTAGCAGGAGAGACCCAGTACTTC. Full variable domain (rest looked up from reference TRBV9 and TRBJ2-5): DSGVTQTPKHLITATGQRVTLRCSPRSGDLSVYWYQQSLDQGLQFLIQYYNGEERAKGNILERFSAQQFPDLHSELNLSSLELGDSALYFCASSVVGVAGETQYFGPGTRLLVL.

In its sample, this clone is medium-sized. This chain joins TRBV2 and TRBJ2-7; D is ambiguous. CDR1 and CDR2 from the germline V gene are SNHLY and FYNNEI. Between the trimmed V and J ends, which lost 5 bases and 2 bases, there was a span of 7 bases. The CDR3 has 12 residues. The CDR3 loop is CASSYSPYEQYF. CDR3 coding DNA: TGTGCCAGCAGTTACAGTCCCTACGAGCAGTACTTC.

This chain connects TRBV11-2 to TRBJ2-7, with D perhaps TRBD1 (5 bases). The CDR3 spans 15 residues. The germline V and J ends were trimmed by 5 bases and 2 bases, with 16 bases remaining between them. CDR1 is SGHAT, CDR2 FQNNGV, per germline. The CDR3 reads CASSRSPGLPYEQYF. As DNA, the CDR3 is TGTGCCAGCAGCCGGTCCCCAGGGCTACCCTACGAGCAGTACTTC.

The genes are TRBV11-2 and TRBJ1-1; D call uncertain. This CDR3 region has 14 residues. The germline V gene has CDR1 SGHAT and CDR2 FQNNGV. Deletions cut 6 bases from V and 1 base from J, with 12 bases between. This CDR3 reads CASSSRTGNTEAFF. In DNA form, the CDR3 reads TGTGCCAGCAGTTCCAGGACGGGGAACACTGAAGCTTTCTTT.